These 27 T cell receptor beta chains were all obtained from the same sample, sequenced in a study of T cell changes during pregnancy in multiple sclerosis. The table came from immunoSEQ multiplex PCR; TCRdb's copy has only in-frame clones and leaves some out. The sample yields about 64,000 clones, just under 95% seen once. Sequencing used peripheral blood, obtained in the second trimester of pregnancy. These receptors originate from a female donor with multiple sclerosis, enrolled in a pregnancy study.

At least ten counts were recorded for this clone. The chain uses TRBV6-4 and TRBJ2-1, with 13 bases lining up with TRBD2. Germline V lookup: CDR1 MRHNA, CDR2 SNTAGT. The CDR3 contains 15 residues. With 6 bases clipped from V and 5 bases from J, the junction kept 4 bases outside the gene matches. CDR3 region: CASSAGTSGDNEQFF. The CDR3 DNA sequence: TGTGCCAGCAGCGCCGGGACTAGCGGGGACAATGAGCAGTTCTTC.

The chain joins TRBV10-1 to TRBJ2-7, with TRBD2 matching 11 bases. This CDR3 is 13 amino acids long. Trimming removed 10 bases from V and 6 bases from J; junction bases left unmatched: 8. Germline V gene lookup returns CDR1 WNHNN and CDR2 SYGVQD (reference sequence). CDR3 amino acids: CATSHLAGGEQYF. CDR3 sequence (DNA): TGCGCCACCTCTCATCTAGCGGGAGGCGAGCAGTACTTC.

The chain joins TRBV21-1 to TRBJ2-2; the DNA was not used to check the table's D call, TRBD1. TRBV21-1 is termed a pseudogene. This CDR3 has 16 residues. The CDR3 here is CASSSLSFRVLRELFF. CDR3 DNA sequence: TGTGCCAGCAGCAGCCTCTCATTCAGGGTCCTTAGGGAGCTGTTTTTT.

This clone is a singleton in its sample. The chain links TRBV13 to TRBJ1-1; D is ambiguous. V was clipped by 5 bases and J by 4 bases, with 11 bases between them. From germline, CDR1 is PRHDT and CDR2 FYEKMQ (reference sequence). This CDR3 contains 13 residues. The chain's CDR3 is CASSPTPSTEAFF. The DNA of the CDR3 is TGTGCCAGCAGCCCTACTCCTTCCACTGAAGCTTTCTTT.

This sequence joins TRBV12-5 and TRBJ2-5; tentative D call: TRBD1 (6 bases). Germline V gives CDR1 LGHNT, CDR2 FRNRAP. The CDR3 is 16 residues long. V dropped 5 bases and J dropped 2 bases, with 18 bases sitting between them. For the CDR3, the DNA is TGTGCTAGTGGTCGTACAGGGAGCGGATCTCAAGAGACCCAGTACTTC. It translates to CASGRTGSGSQETQYF.

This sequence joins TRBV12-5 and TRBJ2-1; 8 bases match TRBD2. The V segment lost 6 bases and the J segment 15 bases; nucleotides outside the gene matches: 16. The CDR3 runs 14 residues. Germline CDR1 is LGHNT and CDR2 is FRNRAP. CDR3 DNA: TGTGCTAGTGGCCCTTCCCCGGGGGGGCCCAGACGGTTCTTC. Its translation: CASGPSPGGPRRFF.

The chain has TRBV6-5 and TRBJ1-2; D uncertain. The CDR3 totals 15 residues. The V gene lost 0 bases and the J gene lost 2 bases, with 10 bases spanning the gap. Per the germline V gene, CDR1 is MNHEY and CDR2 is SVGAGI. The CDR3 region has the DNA TGTGCCAGCAGTTACTCGGAGGGCGGAAACTATGGCTACACCTTC. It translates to CASSYSEGGNYGYTF.

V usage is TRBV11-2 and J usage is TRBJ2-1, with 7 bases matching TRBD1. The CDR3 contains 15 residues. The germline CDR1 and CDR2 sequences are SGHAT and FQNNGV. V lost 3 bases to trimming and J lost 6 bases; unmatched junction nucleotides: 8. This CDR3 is CASSFDRVNSNEQFF. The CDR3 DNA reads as TGTGCCAGCAGCTTTGACAGGGTCAACTCCAATGAGCAGTTCTTC.

In DNA, the CDR3 is TGTGCCAGCAGTGAGCAGGGTGACTATGGCTACACCTTC. Translated: CASSEQGDYGYTF. This sequence joins TRBV2 and TRBJ1-2; maybe TRBD1 (5 bases). Trimming pared 3 bases from V and 3 bases from J, leaving 8 bases between. This CDR3 spans 13 amino acids. Germline CDR1 and CDR2: SNHLY and FYNNEI.

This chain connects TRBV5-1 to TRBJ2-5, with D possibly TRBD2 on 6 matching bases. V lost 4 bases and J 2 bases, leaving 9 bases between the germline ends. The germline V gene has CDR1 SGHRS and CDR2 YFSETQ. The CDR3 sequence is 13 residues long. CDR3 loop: CASSVGLQETQYF. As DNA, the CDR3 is TGCGCCAGCAGCGTAGGACTACAAGAGACCCAGTACTTC.

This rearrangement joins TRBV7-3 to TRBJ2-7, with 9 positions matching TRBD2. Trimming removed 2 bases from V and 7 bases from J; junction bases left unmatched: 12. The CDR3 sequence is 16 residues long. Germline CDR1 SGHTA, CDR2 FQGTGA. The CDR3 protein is CASSLYPGGSGSEQYF. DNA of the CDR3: TGTGCCAGCAGCTTATACCCTGGGGGTAGCGGGAGTGAGCAGTACTTC. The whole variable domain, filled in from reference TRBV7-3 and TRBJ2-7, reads GAGVSQTPSNKVTEKGKYVELRCDPISGHTALYWYRQSLGQGPEFLIYFQGTGAADDSGLPNDRFFAVRPEGSVSTLKIQRTERGDSAVYLCASSLYPGGSGSEQYFGPGTRLTVT.

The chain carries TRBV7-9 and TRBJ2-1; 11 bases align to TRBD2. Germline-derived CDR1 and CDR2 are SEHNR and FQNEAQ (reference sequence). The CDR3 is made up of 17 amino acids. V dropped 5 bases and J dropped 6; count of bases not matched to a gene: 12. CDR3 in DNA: TGTGCCAGCAGCCCAGAATTCGGACTAGCGGGTGGCAATGAGCAGTTCTTC. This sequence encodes CASSPEFGLAGGNEQFF.

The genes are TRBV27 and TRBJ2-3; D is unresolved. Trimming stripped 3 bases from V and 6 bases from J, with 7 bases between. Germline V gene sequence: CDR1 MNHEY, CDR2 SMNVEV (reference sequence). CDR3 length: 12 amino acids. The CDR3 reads CASSLNADTQYF. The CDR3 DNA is TGTGCCAGCAGTTTGAACGCGGATACGCAGTATTTT.

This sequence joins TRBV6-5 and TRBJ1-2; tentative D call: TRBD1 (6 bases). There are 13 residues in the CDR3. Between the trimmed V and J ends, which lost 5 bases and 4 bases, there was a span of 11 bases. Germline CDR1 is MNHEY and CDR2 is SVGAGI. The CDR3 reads CASSQQGSYGYTF. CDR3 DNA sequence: TGTGCCAGCAGTCAACAGGGAAGCTATGGCTACACCTTC.

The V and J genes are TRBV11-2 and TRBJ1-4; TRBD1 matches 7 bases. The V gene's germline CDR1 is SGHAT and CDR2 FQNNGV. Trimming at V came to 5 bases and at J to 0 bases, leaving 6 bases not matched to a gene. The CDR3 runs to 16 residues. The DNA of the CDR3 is TGTGCCAGCAGCCTAGGGACAGTTGCAACTAATGAAAAACTGTTTTTT. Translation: CASSLGTVATNEKLFF. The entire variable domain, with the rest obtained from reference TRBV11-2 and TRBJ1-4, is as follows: EAGVAQSPRYKIIEKRQSVAFWCNPISGHATLYWYQQILGQGPKLLIQFQNNGVVDDSQLPKDRFSAERLKGVDSTLKIQPAKLEDSAVYLCASSLGTVATNEKLFFGSGTQLSVL.

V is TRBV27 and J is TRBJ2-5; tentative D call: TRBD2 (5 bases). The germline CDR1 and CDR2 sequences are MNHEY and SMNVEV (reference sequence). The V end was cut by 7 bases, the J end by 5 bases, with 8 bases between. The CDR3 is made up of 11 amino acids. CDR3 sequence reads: CASKDLETQYF. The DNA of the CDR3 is TGTGCCAGCAAGGACTTGGAGACCCAGTACTTC.

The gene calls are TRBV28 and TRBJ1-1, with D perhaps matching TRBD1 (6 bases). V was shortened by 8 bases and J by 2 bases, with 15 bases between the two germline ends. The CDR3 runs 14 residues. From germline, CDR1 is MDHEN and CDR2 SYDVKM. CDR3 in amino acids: CASQPTGSNTEAFF. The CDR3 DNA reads TGTGCCAGCCAGCCGACAGGAAGCAACACTGAAGCTTTCTTT.

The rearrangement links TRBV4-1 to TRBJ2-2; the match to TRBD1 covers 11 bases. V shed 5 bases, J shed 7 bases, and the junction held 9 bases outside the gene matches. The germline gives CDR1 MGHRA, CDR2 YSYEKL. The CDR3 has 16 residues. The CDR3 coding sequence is TGCGCCAGCAGCGCCTGGACAGGGGGCGCGATCGGGGAGCTGTTTTTT. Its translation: CASSAWTGGAIGELFF.

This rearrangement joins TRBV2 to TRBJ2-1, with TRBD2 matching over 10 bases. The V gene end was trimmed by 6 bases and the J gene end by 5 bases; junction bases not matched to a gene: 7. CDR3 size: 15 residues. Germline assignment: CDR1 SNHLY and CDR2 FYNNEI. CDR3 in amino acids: CASRQREGLDNEQFF. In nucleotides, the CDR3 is TGTGCCAGCAGACAGCGGGAGGGCCTTGACAATGAGCAGTTCTTC.

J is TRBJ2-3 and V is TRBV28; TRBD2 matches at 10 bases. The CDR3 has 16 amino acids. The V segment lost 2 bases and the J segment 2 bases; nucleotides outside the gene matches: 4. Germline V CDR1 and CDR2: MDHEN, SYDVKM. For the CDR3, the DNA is TGTGCCAGCAGTTTAAGAACTAGCGGGATCACAGATACGCAGTATTTT. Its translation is CASSLRTSGITDTQYF.

The CDR3 protein is CASSDEAETNTGELFF. CDR3 sequence (DNA): TGTGCCAGCAGTGATGAAGCGGAAACGAACACCGGGGAGCTGTTTTTT. V and J are TRBV6-1 and TRBJ2-2; D may be TRBD2 (5 bases). Germline CDR1 MNHNS, CDR2 SASEGT. This CDR3 is 16 amino acids long. V lost 3 bases and J lost 0, with 11 bases in between.

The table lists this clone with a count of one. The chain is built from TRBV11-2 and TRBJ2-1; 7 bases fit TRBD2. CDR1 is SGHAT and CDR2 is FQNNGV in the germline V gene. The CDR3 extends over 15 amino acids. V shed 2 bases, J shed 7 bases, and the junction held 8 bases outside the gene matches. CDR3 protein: CASSLRGGRVNEQFF. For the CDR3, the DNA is TGTGCCAGCAGCTTAAGGGGCGGGAGAGTGAATGAGCAGTTCTTC. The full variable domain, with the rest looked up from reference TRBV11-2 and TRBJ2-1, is EAGVAQSPRYKIIEKRQSVAFWCNPISGHATLYWYQQILGQGPKLLIQFQNNGVVDDSQLPKDRFSAERLKGVDSTLKIQPAKLEDSAVYLCASSLRGGRVNEQFFGPGTRLTVL.

The CDR3 DNA is TGTGCCAGCAGTGAGGGGAGGCTAGCAGCTCAAGAGACCCAGTACTTC. It translates to CASSEGRLAAQETQYF. This sequence joins TRBV2 and TRBJ2-5; D perhaps matches TRBD2 (6 bases). The CDR3 contains 16 residues. CDR1 is SNHLY and CDR2 is FYNNEI in the germline V gene. Trimming took off 3 bases at V and 2 bases at J, with 16 bases between the two ends.

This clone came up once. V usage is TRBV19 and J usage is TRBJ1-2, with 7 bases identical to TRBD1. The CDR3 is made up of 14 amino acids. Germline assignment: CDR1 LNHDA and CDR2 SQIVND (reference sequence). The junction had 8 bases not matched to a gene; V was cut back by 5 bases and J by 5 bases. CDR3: CASSLQGSAYGYTF. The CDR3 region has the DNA TGTGCCAGTAGTCTACAGGGGTCGGCTTATGGCTACACCTTC.

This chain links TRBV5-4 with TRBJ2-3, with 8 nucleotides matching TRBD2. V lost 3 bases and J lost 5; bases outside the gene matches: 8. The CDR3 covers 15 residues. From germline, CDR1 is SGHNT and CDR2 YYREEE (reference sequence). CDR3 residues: CASSSLAGSGDTQYF. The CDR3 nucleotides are TGTGCCAGCAGCTCGTTAGCGGGATCGGGAGATACGCAGTATTTT.

The CDR3 loop reads CASSSRTGREAFF. DNA of the CDR3: TGTGCCAGCAGCTCACGCACAGGGCGAGAAGCTTTCTTT. J is TRBJ1-1 and V is TRBV7-9; perhaps TRBD1 as D (6 bases). V gave up 4 bases and J gave up 8 bases, with 14 bases separating them. This CDR3 has 13 amino acids. Germline CDR1 is SEHNR and CDR2 is FQNEAQ (reference sequence).

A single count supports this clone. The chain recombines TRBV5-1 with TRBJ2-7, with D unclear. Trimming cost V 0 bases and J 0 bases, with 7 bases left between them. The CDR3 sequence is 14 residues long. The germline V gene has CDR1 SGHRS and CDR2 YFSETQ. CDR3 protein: CASSLAPGSYEQYF. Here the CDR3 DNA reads TGCGCCAGCAGCTTGGCCCCCGGCTCCTACGAGCAGTACTTC. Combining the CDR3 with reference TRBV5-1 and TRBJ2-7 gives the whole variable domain KAGVTQTPRYLIKTRGQQVTLSCSPISGHRSVSWYQQTPGQGLQFLFEYFSETQRNKGNFPGRFSGRQFSNSRSEMNVSTLELGDSALYLCASSLAPGSYEQYFGPGTRLTVT.